These T cell receptor beta chains were read from a single sample in a study of CD4 T cells in relation to SARS-CoV-2 and coronaviruses. Their recognized antigens are unknown. Method: immunoSEQ multiplex PCR; TCRdb's copy keeps in-frame clones and lacks some. Among tens of thousands of clones listed, more than 60% were seen once. Sequenced: memory CD4+ T cells from PBMCs, cultured in vitro. All receptors derive from an adult with COVID-19. Each CDR3 is given with its conserved first and last residue. Fields, in order: V gene, CDR3 protein.

TRBV29-1,CSVEDLAGTNGYTF
TRBV28,CASSPRGRAYEQYF
TRBV28,CASRLGGVRAGYTGELFF
TRBV12-3/TRBV12-4,CASKPGANSPLHF
TRBV14,CASSGGRISGNTIYF
TRBV12-3/TRBV12-4,CASILYTGELFF
TRBV5-4,CASSFTSGTGSEQYF
TRBV19,CASSIRGVYEQYF
TRBV15,CATRWRDWRDTQYF
TRBV15,CATSVVGQNPYGYTF
TRBV27,CASSLAAGGPSEQFF
TRBV28,CASSRTGAFLEAFF
TRBV25-1,CASSESAAWETQYF
TRBV5-4,CASSLDRGQIETQYF
TRBV28,CACSSDRGPNQPQHF
TRBV4-1,CASSQNRRDEQFF
TRBV28,CASSPGDRVTNEQFF
TRBV19,CASSIGGSGANVLTF
TRBV28,CASSLREKLFF
TRBV7-3,CASSLRQESGELFF
TRBV12-3/TRBV12-4,CASAGGLGGYTF
TRBV11-2,CASSSLRRASKSYEQYF
TRBV18,CASSPNYEQYF
TRBV6-5,CASSRNNEQFF
TRBV28,CAAISRASRFREQYF
TRBV2,CASSERPPRNTGELFF
TRBV7-2,CASSLSSSNTGELFF
TRBV29-1,CSVGENSGRAGLF
TRBV6-6,CASRDTSGLGNEQFF
TRBV27,CASSLSPTSGSRETQYF
TRBV2,CASSGNSGRTYEQYF
TRBV4-1,CASSQVGSVAGETQYF
TRBV5-1,CASSFGGTPTGELFF
TRBV2,CASGPYAMQYF
TRBV29-1,CSVEAARGTEQYF
TRBV7-8,CASSLDAYEQYF
TRBV6-5,CASSYSGSWGEAFF
TRBV19,CASTPYSGNTIYF
TRBV19,CASSPTLTGAEAFF
TRBV28,CASRRDRISYNEQFF
TRBV3-1/TRBV3-2,CASSHSGAIYNEQFF
TRBV28,CASRLQGTQPQHF
TRBV20-1,CSASEGFPRENTGELFF
TRBV18,CASSPEPTHYSNQPQHF
TRBV5-4,CASSNSGTGKGQYF
TRBV19,CASSLRPAGYGYTF
TRBV3-1/TRBV3-2,CASSHRTSGRAGDTQYF
TRBV6-2/TRBV6-3,CASSYSGLAGHYEQYF
TRBV25-1,CASSDGQRERETQYF
TRBV27,CASSSQGKGQPQHF